This TCR beta chain was found in a study of hypomethylating agent response in myelodysplastic syndrome. About the research overall: Mean age was around 70 +/- 6 years; diploid cytogenetics predominated. Of roughly ten patients, about 5 carried TET2, the most frequent mutation.

The protocol was immunoSEQ multiplex PCR, while the TCRdb copy is restricted to in-frame clones and leaves out a portion. This sample yields 1,500 to 2,000 clones, of which around nine tenths are seen a single time; around 3.2% belongs to the top ten. Material: bone marrow, obtained before or after starting hypomethylating agent treatment for myelodysplastic syndrome (not recorded which). This TCR derives from a human donor with myelodysplastic syndrome.

The DNA for the CDR3 is TGTGCCAGCAGTACCAGGGGGAAGGATCAGCCCCAGCATTTT. It codes for CASSTRGKDQPQHF. The chain joins TRBV6-6 to TRBJ1-5; 7 nucleotides agree with TRBD1. The length of the CDR3 is 14 residues. After removal of 5 bases from V and 5 bases from J, the junction contained 6 bases not matched to a gene. Germline loops: CDR1 MNHNY, CDR2 SVGAGI (reference sequence).